This record covers a single TCR beta chain. The data belong to a study of blood T cells in healthy people across ages. Study in general: Template switching recovered approximately one barcoded beta molecule for every two T cells.

Healthy Russian Caucasian donors spanned ages about 6 to 100 years. Through a sample-barcoded 5' primer and a J-beta primer mix, a second PCR was run for roughly 7 to 11 cycles. TCRdb passed the 5' RACE reads through MiXCR, listing each CDR3 protein once. The sample lists almost 1 million distinct CDR3 sequences, roughly 51% seen once, with about 20% in the top ten. This CDR3 contains 14 residues. Trimming cost V 0 bases and J 2 bases, with 8 bases left between them. Per germline, CDR1 SGHVS and CDR2 FQNEAQ. The J gene is TRBJ2-7, the V gene TRBV7-8, with no clear D. The sequence derives from a woman aged 55-70 years in good health. Material for sequencing was blood. CDR3 sequence reads: CASSLAAWTYEQYF. CDR3 bases: TGTGCCAGCAGCTTAGCTGCGTGGACCTACGAGCAGTACTTC.